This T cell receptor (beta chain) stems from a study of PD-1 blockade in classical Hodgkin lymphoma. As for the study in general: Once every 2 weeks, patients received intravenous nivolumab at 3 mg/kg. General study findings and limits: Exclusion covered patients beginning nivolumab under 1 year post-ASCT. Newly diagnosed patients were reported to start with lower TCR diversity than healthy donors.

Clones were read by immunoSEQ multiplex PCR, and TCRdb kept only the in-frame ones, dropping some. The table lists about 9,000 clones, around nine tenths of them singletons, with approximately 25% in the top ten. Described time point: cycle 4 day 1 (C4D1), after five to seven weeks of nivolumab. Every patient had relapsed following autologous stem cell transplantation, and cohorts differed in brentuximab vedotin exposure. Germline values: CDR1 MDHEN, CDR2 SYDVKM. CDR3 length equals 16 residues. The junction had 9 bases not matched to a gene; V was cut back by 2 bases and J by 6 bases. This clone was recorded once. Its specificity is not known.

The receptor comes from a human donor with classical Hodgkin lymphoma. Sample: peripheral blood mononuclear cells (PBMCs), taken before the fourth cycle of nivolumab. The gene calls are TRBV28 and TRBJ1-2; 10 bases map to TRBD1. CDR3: CASSLSGGQGRHGYTF. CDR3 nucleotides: TGTGCCAGCAGTTTAAGCGGGGGACAGGGGCGACATGGCTACACCTTC.